The 19 T cell receptor beta chains in this list originate from one sample, sequenced in a study of blood T cell repertoires in COVID-19. Measured with immunoSEQ multiplex PCR; TCRdb has only the in-frame clones, and not every one. The profile shows about 240,000 clones, approximately 90% of them singletons. The sample comprised peripheral blood. These receptors all come from a man in his 60s who had recovered from COVID-19.

This chain joins TRBV5-1 and TRBJ1-5, with D tentatively TRBD1 (5 bases). CDR3 length: 15 amino acids. Germline CDR1 SGHRS, CDR2 YFSETQ. Trimming took off 5 bases at V and 4 bases at J, with 16 bases between the two ends. The CDR3 nucleotides read TGCGCCAGCAGTCCAGACAGTCTCCAGAATCAGCCCCAGCATTTT. This encodes CASSPDSLQNQPQHF.

This chain joins TRBV5-1 and TRBJ1-1; 11 bases fit TRBD1. CDR1 and CDR2 (germline): SGHRS, YFSETQ. Trimming at V came to 4 bases and at J to 4 bases, leaving 3 bases not matched to a gene. The CDR3 totals 14 residues. As DNA, the CDR3 is TGCGCCAGCAGCAAGGGGACAGGGGGCACTGAAGCTTTCTTT. Protein sequence: CASSKGTGGTEAFF.

CDR3 in amino acids: CAIRYDRADTQYF. DNA of the CDR3: TGTGCCATCAGGTATGACAGGGCCGATACGCAGTATTTT. This chain joins TRBV10-3 and TRBJ2-3; 7 nucleotides match TRBD1. With V trimmed by 6 bases and J by 6 bases, 6 bases remained unmatched. Per germline, CDR1 ENHRY and CDR2 SYGVKD. This CDR3 has 13 amino acids.

The J gene is TRBJ1-1, the V gene TRBV24-1; possibly TRBD1 for D (6 bases). The germline gives CDR1 KGHDR, CDR2 SFDVKD. There are 13 residues in the CDR3. V was pared by 4 bases and J by 1 base, with 6 bases between. This CDR3 reads CATSEQGNTEAFF. CDR3 nucleotides: TGTGCCACCAGTGAACAGGGGAACACTGAAGCTTTCTTT.

The chain is built from TRBV14 and TRBJ2-1, with D perhaps TRBD1 (5 bases). Trimming shortened V by 1 base and J by 2 bases, and 15 bases separated the two germline ends. The CDR3 runs to 17 residues. The germline V gene has CDR1 SGHDN and CDR2 FVKESK. The chain's CDR3 is CASSQVLAGPPYNEQFF. In DNA form, the CDR3 reads TGTGCCAGCAGCCAAGTGTTGGCAGGGCCCCCCTACAATGAGCAGTTCTTC. The full variable domain, rest sourced from reference TRBV14 and TRBJ2-1, is EAGVTQFPSHSVIEKGQTVTLRCDPISGHDNLYWYRRVMGKEIKFLLHFVKESKQDESGMPNNRFLAERTGGTYSTLKVQPAELEDSGVYFCASSQVLAGPPYNEQFFGPGTRLTVL.

This clone has just a few counts. The chain links TRBV19 to TRBJ2-7; 12 bases fit TRBD2. This CDR3 is 15 amino acids long. V was pared by 11 bases and J by 0 bases, with 8 bases of the junction left unmatched. Germline V gene sequence: CDR1 LNHDA, CDR2 SQIVND (reference sequence). The DNA for the CDR3 is TGTGCCTCCAAGACTAGCGGGGGACCCTCCTACGAGCAGTACTTC. Protein product: CASKTSGGPSYEQYF.

This rearrangement joins TRBV6-5 to TRBJ1-6, with D possibly TRBD1 on 6 matching bases. The germline V gene encodes CDR1 MNHEY and CDR2 SVGAGI. The CDR3 is 15 residues long. Between the trimmed V and J ends, which lost 1 base and 8 bases, there was a span of 12 bases. CDR3 sequence: CASSYWGGGDSPLHF. CDR3 in DNA: TGTGCCAGCAGTTACTGGGGGGGCGGAGATTCACCCCTCCACTTT.

The rearrangement uses TRBV6-1 and TRBJ1-4; D unresolved. CDR3 length: 15 residues. V lost 3 bases and J 8 bases, leaving 16 bases between the germline ends. Germline CDR1 and CDR2: MNHNS and SASEGT. The CDR3 bases are TGTGCCAGCAGTGATGTAGGCTCCCCAGGAGAAAAACTGTTTTTT. Translation gives CASSDVGSPGEKLFF.

The rearrangement uses TRBV28 and TRBJ2-3; D is possibly TRBD1 (5 bases). Trimming took off 1 base at V and 2 bases at J, with 10 bases between the two ends. The CDR3 contains 15 residues. CDR1 and CDR2 (germline): MDHEN, SYDVKM. CDR3 nucleotide sequence: TGTGCCAGCAGTTTATATGGCAGGGCCACAGATACGCAGTATTTT. This translates into CASSLYGRATDTQYF. The full variable domain, in which reference TRBV28 and TRBJ2-3 provide the parts outside the CDR3, is DVKVTQSSRYLVKRTGEKVFLECVQDMDHENMFWYRQDPGLGLRLIYFSYDVKMKEKGDIPEGYSVSREKKERFSLILESASTNQTSMYLCASSLYGRATDTQYFGPGTRLTVL.

The chain is built from TRBV6-5 and TRBJ2-4; D is possibly TRBD1 (6 bases). This CDR3 is built from 12 residues. CDR1 is MNHEY, CDR2 SVGAGI, per germline. Deletions cut 6 bases from V and 7 bases from J, with 10 bases between. The CDR3 region is CASRDSQNIQYF. The CDR3 region has the DNA TGTGCCAGCAGGGACAGCCAGAACATTCAGTACTTC.

The chain is built from TRBV6-6 and TRBJ1-4; TRBD1 is a possible D gene (5 bases). Germline lookup yields CDR1 MNHNY and CDR2 SVGAGI (reference sequence). V lost 2 bases, J lost 6 bases, and 10 bases lay in between. The CDR3 covers 14 residues. Here the CDR3 reads CASSYRGGDEKLFF. The CDR3 coding sequence is TGTGCCAGCAGTTACCGGGGAGGGGATGAAAAACTGTTTTTT.

This rearrangement joins TRBV6-1 to TRBJ1-2; D remains ambiguous. Trimming removed 2 bases at V and 2 bases at J, with 12 bases between. This CDR3 region has 15 residues. Germline V gene data show CDR1 as MNHNS and CDR2 as SASEGT. The CDR3 region is CASSERWSGNYGYTF. CDR3 DNA sequence: TGTGCCAGCAGTGAAAGATGGTCGGGAAACTATGGCTACACCTTC.

The rearrangement joins TRBV10-3 to TRBJ2-1; 8 bases line up with TRBD2. The CDR3 loop spans 16 amino acids. V shed 4 bases and J 4 bases; nucleotides not matched to a gene: 9. CDR1 is ENHRY, CDR2 SYGVKD, per germline. This CDR3 is CAISAPGGSRYNEQFF. Written as DNA, the CDR3 is TGTGCCATCAGTGCCCCGGGGGGGTCGAGATACAATGAGCAGTTCTTC.

The chain carries TRBV2 and TRBJ2-5; 9 nucleotides line up with TRBD2. V trimming: 6 bases; J trimming: 1 base; junction bases outside the gene matches: 9. The CDR3 has 16 amino acids. Germline CDR1 reads SNHLY; CDR2 reads FYNNEI. In DNA form, the CDR3 reads TGTGCCAGCAGCAATGGACTGACTAGCGGCCAAGAGACCCAGTACTTC. Its protein is CASSNGLTSGQETQYF.

Here the CDR3 reads CASSTSGRPGAFF. In nucleotides, the CDR3 is TGTGCCAGCAGTACCTCAGGGCGACCGGGAGCTTTCTTT. The V gene is TRBV6-2 or TRBV6-3, the J gene TRBJ1-1; tentative D call: TRBD1 (5 bases). The CDR3 sequence is 13 residues long. Trimming removed 5 bases at V and 10 bases at J, with 17 bases between. In germline, CDR1 is MNHEY, CDR2 SVGEGT.

A few counts support this clone. This chain joins TRBV5-3 and TRBJ2-2, with TRBD1 as a possible D gene (6 bases). TRBV5-3 is an ORF; its function is uncertain. This CDR3 region has 14 residues. The V gene lost 5 bases and the J gene lost 6 bases, with 14 bases spanning the gap. In DNA, the CDR3 is TGTGCCAGAAGATTTGCAGGGGACGCCGGGGAGCTGTTTTTT. Its protein is CARRFAGDAGELFF.

The chain carries TRBV24-1 and TRBJ2-4, with no clear D. From germline, CDR1 is KGHDR and CDR2 SFDVKD. This CDR3 has 14 residues. The V gene lost 2 bases and the J gene lost 5 bases, with 9 bases spanning the gap. The CDR3 DNA is TGTGCCACCAGTGATTCCCAGGTGGAAAACATTCAGTACTTC. As protein: CATSDSQVENIQYF.

This sequence joins TRBV5-4 and TRBJ2-2; 14 bases match TRBD2. Germline V gene data show CDR1 as SGHNT and CDR2 as YYREEE (reference sequence). V gave up 5 bases and J gave up 1 base; unmatched junction bases: 4. The CDR3 consists of 17 residues. Written as DNA, the CDR3 is TGTGCCAGCAGTGGACTAGCGGGGGGCGGGAACACCGGGGAGCTGTTTTTT. Amino acid sequence: CASSGLAGGGNTGELFF.

The chain is built from TRBV15 and TRBJ2-2, with 7 positions matching TRBD1. V dropped 3 bases and J dropped 1; count of bases not matched to a gene: 2. From germline, CDR1 is LNHNV and CDR2 YYDKDF (reference sequence). The CDR3 has 15 amino acids. The chain's CDR3 is CATSRGQWNTGELFF. CDR3 DNA: TGTGCCACCAGCAGGGGACAGTGGAACACCGGGGAGCTGTTTTTT.